Listed here are 6 T cell receptor beta chains from one sample, sequenced in a study of cytomegalovirus exposure and HLA in healthy donors. Sequencing was performed with immunoSEQ multiplex PCR; in TCRdb, only in-frame clones are kept and a portion is missing. Of 120,000 or so clones in the sample, about 91% were seen once. Sequencing used PBMCs. These receptors were taken from a woman aged 18-30 years in good health and CMV-seronegative.

This rearrangement joins TRBV27 to TRBJ2-1; tentative D call: TRBD2 (5 bases). V shed 7 bases and J shed 3 bases, with 22 bases lying between them. The CDR3 is 17 amino acids. Germline V CDR1 and CDR2: MNHEY, SMNVEV (reference sequence). CDR3 DNA sequence: TGTGCCAGCAAAGAGGTGGGAGCACTTACCAACTACAATGAGCAGTTCTTC. It translates to CASKEVGALTNYNEQFF.

The chain uses TRBV2 and TRBJ2-3; weak D call: TRBD2 (5 bases). Trimming removed 7 bases from V and 0 bases from J, with 17 bases in between. Germline V lookup: CDR1 SNHLY, CDR2 FYNNEI. The length of the CDR3 is 16 residues. The CDR3 DNA reads as TGTGCCAGCATGGCGACCCCTAGCCCGAGCACAGATACGCAGTATTTT. Its translation: CASMATPSPSTDTQYF.

V is TRBV5-1 and J is TRBJ2-4, with D possibly matching TRBD1 (6 bases). Germline loops: CDR1 SGHRS, CDR2 YFSETQ. Trimming left V 0 bases short and J 5 bases short, with 9 bases between. This CDR3 is built from 14 residues. CDR3: CASSLGTVQNIQYF. The DNA of the CDR3 is TGCGCCAGCAGCTTGGGGACAGTACAAAACATTCAGTACTTC.

The chain is built from TRBV5-4 and TRBJ2-3; D may be TRBD2 (7 bases). The V gene lost 4 bases and the J gene lost 4 bases, with 19 bases spanning the gap. CDR3 length: 16 amino acids. Germline CDR1 reads SGHNT; CDR2 reads YYREEE (reference sequence). The CDR3 DNA reads as TGTGCCAGCAGCCCCGGTGGGGGGGCTCAGGCAGATACGCAGTATTTT. Its protein is CASSPGGGAQADTQYF.

The chain uses TRBV6-5 and TRBJ2-7; TRBD1 matches 7 bases. The V gene's germline CDR1 is MNHEY and CDR2 SVGAGI. Trimming cost V 0 bases and J 0 bases; bases outside gene matches: 5. CDR3 length equals 16 residues. The CDR3 spells CASSYSIGTDSYEQYF. CDR3 nucleotide sequence: TGTGCCAGCAGTTACTCCATTGGGACAGACTCCTACGAGCAGTACTTC.

For the CDR3, the DNA is TGTGCCAGCAGTCCAGGGGGATCCGGGGAGCTGTTTTTT. Its translation: CASSPGGSGELFF. The rearrangement joins TRBV27 to TRBJ2-2; 7 bases align to TRBD1. V shed 5 bases and J 6 bases; nucleotides not matched to a gene: 3. The germline V gene has CDR1 MNHEY and CDR2 SMNVEV (reference sequence). The CDR3 consists of 13 residues.